This T cell receptor (beta chain) stems from a study of control samples from healthy donors and cancer patients. Libraries were prepared by immunoSEQ multiplex PCR; TCRdb keeps only in-frame clonotypes and omits some of them. The table includes about 110,000 clones, 80% to 95% detected once. The V gene lost 3 bases and the J gene lost 4 bases, with 9 bases spanning the gap. CDR1 SEHNR and CDR2 FQNEAQ come from the germline V gene (reference sequence). The CDR3 is 14 residues long. The V call is TRBV7-9, the J call TRBJ2-2; D ambiguous. Sequencing was performed on blood. The source is a woman aged 18-29 years in good health. The CDR3 coding sequence is TGTGCCAGCAGCTTGGCAGAAACCACCGGGGAGCTGTTTTTT. As protein: CASSLAETTGELFF.